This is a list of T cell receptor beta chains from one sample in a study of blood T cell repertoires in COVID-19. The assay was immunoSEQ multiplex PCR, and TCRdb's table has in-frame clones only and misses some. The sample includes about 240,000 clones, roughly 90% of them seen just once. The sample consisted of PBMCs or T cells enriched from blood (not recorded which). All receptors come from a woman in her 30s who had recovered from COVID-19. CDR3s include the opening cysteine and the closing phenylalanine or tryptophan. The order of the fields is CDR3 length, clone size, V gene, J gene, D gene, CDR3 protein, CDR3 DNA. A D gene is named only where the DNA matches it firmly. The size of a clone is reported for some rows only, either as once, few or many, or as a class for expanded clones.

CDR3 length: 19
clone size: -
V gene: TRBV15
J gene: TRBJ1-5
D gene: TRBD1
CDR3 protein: CATSRKGFGGQGANQPQHF
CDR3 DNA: TGTGCCACCAGCAGAAAAGGTTTCGGGGGACAGGGGGCAAATCAGCCCCAGCATTTT

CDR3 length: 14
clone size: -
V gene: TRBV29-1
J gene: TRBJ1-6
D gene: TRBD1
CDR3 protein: CSVREGQVNSPLHF
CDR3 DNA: TGCAGCGTGCGGGAGGGACAGGTTAATTCACCCCTCCACTTT

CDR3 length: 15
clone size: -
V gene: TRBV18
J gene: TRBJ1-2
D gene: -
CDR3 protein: CASSLTSGTSGGYTF
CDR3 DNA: TGTGCCAGCTCACTCACCTCAGGGACATCCGGTGGCTACACCTTC

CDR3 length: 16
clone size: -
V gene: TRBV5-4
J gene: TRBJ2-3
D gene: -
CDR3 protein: CASSPTTARSTDTQYF
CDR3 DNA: TGTGCCAGCAGTCCCACGACAGCGCGAAGCACAGATACGCAGTATTTT

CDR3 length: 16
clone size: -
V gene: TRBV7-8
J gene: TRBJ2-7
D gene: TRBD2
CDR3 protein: CASSSIAGVVSYEQYF
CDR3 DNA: TGTGCCAGCAGCTCCATAGCGGGAGTGGTATCCTACGAGCAGTACTTC

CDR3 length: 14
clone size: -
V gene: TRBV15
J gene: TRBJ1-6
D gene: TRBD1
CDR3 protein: CATSRETGESPLHF
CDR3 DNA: TGTGCCACCAGCAGAGAAACAGGGGAATCACCCCTCCACTTT

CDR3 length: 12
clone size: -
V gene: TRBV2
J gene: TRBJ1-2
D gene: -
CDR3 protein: CASSPTIDGYTF
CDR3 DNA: TGTGCCAGCAGTCCGACAATTGATGGCTACACCTTC

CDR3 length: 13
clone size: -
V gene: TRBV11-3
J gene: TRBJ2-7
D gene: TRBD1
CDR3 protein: CASSLGQGDEQYF
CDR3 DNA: TGTGCCAGCAGCTTGGGACAGGGCGACGAGCAGTACTTC

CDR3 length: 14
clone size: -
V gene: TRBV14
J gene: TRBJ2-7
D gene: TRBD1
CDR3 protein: CASSHGTGGSEQYF
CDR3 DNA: TGTGCCAGCAGCCATGGGACAGGGGGGTCCGAGCAGTACTTC

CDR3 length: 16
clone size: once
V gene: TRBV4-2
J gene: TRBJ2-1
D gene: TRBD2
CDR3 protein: CASSQVAGENYNEQFF
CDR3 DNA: TGTGCCAGCAGCCAAGTGGCGGGAGAGAACTACAATGAGCAGTTCTTC

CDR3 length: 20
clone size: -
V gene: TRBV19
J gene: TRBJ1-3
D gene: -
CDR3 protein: CASSHRDGVRSALTGNTIYF
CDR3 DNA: TGTGCCAGTAGTCATAGAGACGGAGTTCGTTCGGCTTTAACTGGAAACACCATATATTTT

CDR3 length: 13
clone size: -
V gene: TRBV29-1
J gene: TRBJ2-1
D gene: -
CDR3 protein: CSARDPVSNEQFF
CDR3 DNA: TGCAGCGCCCGAGATCCGGTAAGCAATGAGCAGTTCTTC

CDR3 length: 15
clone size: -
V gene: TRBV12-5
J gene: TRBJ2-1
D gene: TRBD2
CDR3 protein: CASGLDGRAFDEQFF
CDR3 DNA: TGTGCTAGTGGTTTGGACGGGAGGGCCTTCGATGAGCAGTTCTTC

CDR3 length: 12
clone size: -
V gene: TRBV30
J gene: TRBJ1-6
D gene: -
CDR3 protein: CAWSVFRLPLHF
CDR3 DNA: TGTGCCTGGAGTGTATTCCGGTTGCCCCTCCACTTT

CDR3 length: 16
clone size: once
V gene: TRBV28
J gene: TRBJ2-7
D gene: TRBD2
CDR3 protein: CASSKLAGVGVYEQYF
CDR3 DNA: TGTGCCAGCAGTAAACTAGCGGGAGTAGGTGTCTACGAGCAGTACTTC

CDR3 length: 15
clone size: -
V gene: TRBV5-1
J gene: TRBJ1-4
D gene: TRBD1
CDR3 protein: CASSLGQGVNEKLFF
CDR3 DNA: TGCGCCAGCAGCTTGGGACAGGGGGTGAATGAAAAACTGTTTTTT

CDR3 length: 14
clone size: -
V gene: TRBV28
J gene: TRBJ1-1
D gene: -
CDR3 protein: CASSLRGSGTEAFF
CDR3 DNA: TGTGCCAGCAGTTTACGAGGCTCTGGCACTGAAGCTTTCTTT

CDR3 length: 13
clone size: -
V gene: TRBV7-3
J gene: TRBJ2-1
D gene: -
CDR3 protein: CASSLTSYNEQFF
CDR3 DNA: TGTGCCAGCAGCTTAACCTCTTACAATGAGCAGTTCTTC

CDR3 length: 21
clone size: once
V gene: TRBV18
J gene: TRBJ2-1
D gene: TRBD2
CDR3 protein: CASSPIGLAGVMGTTYNEQFF
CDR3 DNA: TGTGCCAGCTCACCAATTGGACTAGCGGGAGTTATGGGGACGACCTACAATGAGCAGTTCTTC

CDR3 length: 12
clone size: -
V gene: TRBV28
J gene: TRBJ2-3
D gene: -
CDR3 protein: CASSLGSLTQYF
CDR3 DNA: TGTGCCAGCAGTTTGGGGAGCCTAACGCAGTATTTT

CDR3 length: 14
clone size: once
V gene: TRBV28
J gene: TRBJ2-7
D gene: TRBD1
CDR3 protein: CASSFPRDRSEQYF
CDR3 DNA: TGTGCCAGCAGTTTCCCCCGGGACAGATCCGAGCAGTACTTC

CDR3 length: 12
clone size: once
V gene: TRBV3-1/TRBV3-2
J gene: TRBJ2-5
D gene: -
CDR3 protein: CASSPIEETQYF
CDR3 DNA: TGTGCCAGCAGCCCTATTGAAGAGACCCAGTACTTC

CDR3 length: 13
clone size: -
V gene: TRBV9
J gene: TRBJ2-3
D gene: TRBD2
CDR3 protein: CASSPRLAGGQYF
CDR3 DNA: TGTGCCAGCAGCCCCCGACTAGCGGGAGGGCAGTATTTT

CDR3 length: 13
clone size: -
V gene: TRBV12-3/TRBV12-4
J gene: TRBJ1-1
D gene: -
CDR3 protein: CASRMTPNTEAFF
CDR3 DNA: TGTGCCAGCAGGATGACACCGAACACTGAAGCTTTCTTT

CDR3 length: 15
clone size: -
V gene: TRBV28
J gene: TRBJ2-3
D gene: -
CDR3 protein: CASSSTGPSTDTQYF
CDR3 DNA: TGTGCCAGCAGTTCGACAGGTCCTAGCACAGATACGCAGTATTTT

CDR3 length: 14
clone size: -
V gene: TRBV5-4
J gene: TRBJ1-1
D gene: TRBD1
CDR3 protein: CASGHRDRGTEAFF
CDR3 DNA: TGTGCCAGCGGACACCGGGACAGGGGTACTGAAGCTTTCTTT

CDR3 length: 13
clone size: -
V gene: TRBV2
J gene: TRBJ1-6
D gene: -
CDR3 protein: CASSRDYNSPLHF
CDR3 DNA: TGTGCCAGCAGTCGGGATTATAATTCACCCCTCCACTTT

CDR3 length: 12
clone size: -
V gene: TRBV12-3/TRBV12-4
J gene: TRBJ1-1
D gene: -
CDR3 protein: CASSFGGGEAFF
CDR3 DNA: TGTGCCAGCAGTTTCGGGGGGGGTGAAGCTTTCTTT

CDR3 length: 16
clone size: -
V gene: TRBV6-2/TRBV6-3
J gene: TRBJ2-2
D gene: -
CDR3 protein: CASSKRTGSDTGELFF
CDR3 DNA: TGTGCCAGCAGTAAAAGAACCGGGAGTGACACCGGGGAGCTGTTTTTT

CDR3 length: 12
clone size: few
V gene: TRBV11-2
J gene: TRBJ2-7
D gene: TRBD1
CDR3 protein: CASSSDRDEQYF
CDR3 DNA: TGTGCCAGCAGCTCCGACAGGGACGAGCAGTACTTC

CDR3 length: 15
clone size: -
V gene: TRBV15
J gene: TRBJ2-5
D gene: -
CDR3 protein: CATSRDPGNQETQYF
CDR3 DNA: TGTGCCACCAGCAGAGATCCGGGGAACCAAGAGACCCAGTACTTC

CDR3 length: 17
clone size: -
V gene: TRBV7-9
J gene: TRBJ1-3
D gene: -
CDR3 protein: CASSPSQGIPSGNTIYF
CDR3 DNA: TGTGCCAGCAGCCCCTCCCAGGGGATTCCCTCTGGAAACACCATATATTTT

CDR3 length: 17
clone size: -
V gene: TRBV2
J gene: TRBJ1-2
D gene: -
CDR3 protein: CASSDFPRGTGNYGYTF
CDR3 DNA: TGTGCCAGCAGTGACTTCCCTCGGGGGACCGGAAACTATGGCTACACCTTC

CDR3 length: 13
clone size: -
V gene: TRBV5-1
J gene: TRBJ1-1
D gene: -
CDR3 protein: CASSSQGNTEAFF
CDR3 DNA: TGCGCCAGCAGCTCACAGGGAAACACTGAAGCTTTCTTT

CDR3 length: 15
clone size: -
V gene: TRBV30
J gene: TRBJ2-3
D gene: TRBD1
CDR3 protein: CAWTPGQGAPDTQYF
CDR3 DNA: TGTGCCTGGACTCCGGGACAGGGGGCTCCAGATACGCAGTATTTT

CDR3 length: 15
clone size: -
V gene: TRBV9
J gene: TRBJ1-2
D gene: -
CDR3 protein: CASSSLTRGLYGYTF
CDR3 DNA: TGTGCCAGCAGCTCCTTGACCCGCGGTCTATATGGCTACACCTTC

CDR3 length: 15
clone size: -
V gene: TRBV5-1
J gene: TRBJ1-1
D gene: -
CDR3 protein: CASSLDGLTGTEAFF
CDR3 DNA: TGCGCCAGCAGCTTGGACGGGTTAACAGGGACTGAAGCTTTCTTT

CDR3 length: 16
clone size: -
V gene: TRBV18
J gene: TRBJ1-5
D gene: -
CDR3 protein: CASSRTEAYSNQPQHF
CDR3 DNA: TGTGCCAGCTCACGAACCGAGGCCTATAGCAATCAGCCCCAGCATTTT

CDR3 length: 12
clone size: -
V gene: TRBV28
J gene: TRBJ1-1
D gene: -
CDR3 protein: CASSLLAEKAFF
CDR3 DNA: TGTGCCAGCAGTTTATTGGCAGAAAAAGCTTTCTTT

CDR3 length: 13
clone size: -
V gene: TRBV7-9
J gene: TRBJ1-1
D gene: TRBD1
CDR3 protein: CASSLPTGSEAFF
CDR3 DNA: TGTGCCAGCAGCTTACCGACAGGGAGTGAAGCTTTCTTT

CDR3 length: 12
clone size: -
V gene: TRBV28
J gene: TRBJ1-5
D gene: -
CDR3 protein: CASSFVGQPQHF
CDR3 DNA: TGTGCCAGCAGTTTCGTCGGGCAGCCCCAGCATTTT

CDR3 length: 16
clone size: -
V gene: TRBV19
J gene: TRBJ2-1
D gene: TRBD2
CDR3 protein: CASSPSGRASYNEQFF
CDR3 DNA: TGTGCCAGTAGCCCTAGCGGGAGGGCCTCCTACAATGAGCAGTTCTTC

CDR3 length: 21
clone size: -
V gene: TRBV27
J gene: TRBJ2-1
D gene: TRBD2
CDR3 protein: CASSYPVWTSGRAIGYNEQFF
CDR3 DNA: TGTGCCAGCAGCTATCCGGTCTGGACTAGCGGGAGGGCCATAGGGTACAATGAGCAGTTCTTC

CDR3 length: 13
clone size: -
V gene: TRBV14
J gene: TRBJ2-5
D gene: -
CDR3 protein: CASSQVGGETQYF
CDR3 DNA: TGTGCCAGCAGCCAAGTCGGGGGAGAGACCCAGTACTTC

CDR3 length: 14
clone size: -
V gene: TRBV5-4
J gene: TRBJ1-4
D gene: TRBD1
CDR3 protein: CASSRDSVGEKLFF
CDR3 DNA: TGTGCCAGCAGTAGGGACAGCGTAGGAGAAAAACTGTTTTTT

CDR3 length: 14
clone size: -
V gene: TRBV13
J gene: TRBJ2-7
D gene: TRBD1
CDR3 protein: CASSFGRGPYEQYF
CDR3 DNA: TGTGCCAGCAGCTTCGGAAGGGGGCCCTACGAGCAGTACTTC

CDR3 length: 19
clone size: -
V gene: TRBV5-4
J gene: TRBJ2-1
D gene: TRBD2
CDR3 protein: CASSLFRDVTIREANEQFF
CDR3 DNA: TGTGCCAGCAGCCTCTTCCGGGACGTAACGATACGGGAGGCCAATGAGCAGTTCTTC

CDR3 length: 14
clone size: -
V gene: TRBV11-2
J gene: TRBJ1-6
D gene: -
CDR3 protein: CASSRSSYNSPLHF
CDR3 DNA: TGTGCCAGCAGCCGGAGCTCCTATAATTCACCCCTCCACTTT

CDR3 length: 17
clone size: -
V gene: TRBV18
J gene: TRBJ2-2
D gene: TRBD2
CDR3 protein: CASSPETLAGYAGELFF
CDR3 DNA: TGTGCCAGCTCACCAGAAACTCTAGCGGGTTACGCCGGGGAGCTGTTTTTT

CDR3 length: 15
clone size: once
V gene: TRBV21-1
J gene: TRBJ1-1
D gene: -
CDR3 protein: CAPSTWGDCSAEAFF
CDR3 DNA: TGTGCCCCCAGTACGTGGGGGGACTGTAGCGCTGAAGCTTTCTTT

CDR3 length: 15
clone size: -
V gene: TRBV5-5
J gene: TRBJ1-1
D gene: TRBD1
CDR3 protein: CASSLEVDRGLGAFF
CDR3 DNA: TGTGCCAGCAGCTTGGAAGTCGACAGGGGATTGGGGGCTTTCTTT

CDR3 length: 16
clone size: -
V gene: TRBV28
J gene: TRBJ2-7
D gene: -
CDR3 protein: CASSFRTGRGSYEQYF
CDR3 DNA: TGTGCCAGCAGTTTTCGTACAGGCCGCGGATCCTACGAGCAGTACTTC

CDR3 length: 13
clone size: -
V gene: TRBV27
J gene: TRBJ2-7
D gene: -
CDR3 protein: CASSSGSGYEQYF
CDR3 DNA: TGTGCCAGCAGTTCCGGTAGCGGCTACGAGCAGTACTTC

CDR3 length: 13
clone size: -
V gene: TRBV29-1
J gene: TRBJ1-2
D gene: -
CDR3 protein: CSVSAEDSYGYTF
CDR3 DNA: TGCAGCGTTTCTGCGGAAGATAGCTATGGCTACACCTTC